The rows below give T cell receptor beta chains drawn from one sample of a study of blood T cell repertoires in COVID-19. Sequencing was performed with immunoSEQ multiplex PCR; in TCRdb, only in-frame clones are kept and a portion is missing. The table shows about 310,000 clones, with around 90% occurring only once. Sequencing was done on a sample of peripheral blood. The origin of the receptors is a woman aged 40 to 50 with COVID-19, enrolled during active disease. CDR3s leave out the opening cysteine and the closing phenylalanine or tryptophan.

V gene,CDR3 protein
TRBV28,ASSSHRSSYNSPLH
TRBV6-2/TRBV6-3,ASSYYNPSGGETQY
TRBV18,ASSTGTGGEEFTEAF
TRBV5-4,ASSSGGRSSYNEQF
TRBV5-4,ASSSGVQGASGNTIY
TRBV30,AWSRYEQSPPRETQY
TRBV18,ASSSTGADTEAF
TRBV19,ASSISSGTGYYNIQY
TRBV9,ASSVGSDLPYGYT
TRBV19,ASKVEGKGWNTEAF
TRBV24-1,ATSDDSDTQY
TRBV7-2,ASSLAGGNEKLF
TRBV16,ASTYLPLRQGGNFDNSPLH
TRBV5-1,ASSLGPSAGEAEKLF
TRBV2,ASSEGVAGDADTQY
TRBV19,ASSIQQGAYEQY
TRBV28,ASSLRGHMNTEAF
TRBV28,ASDVGAYSNQPQH
TRBV25-1,ASSGGQGPQETQY
TRBV28,ASSLTENTEAF
TRBV6-5,ASSYRAGANEQF
TRBV29-1,SVARDSYEQY
TRBV7-9,ASSLSGSGNQPQH
TRBV28,ASSPSDRRAQH
TRBV6-5,ASSPRTGRGEAF
TRBV6-2/TRBV6-3,ASSYDGRSLNTEAF
TRBV11-3,ASSSHEAAYYGYT
TRBV21-1,ASSKGRTSGTYNEQF
TRBV28,ASSLPTGMNTEAF
TRBV3-1/TRBV3-2,ASQRQGRGETQY